This T cell receptor (beta chain) was recorded in a study of OX40 agonist ivuxolimab in advanced cancers. Across the study: Patients received intravenous ivuxolimab every 2 weeks at 0.01 to 10 mg/kg. Of the patients, three showed partial responses, one with hepatocellular carcinoma and two with cutaneous melanoma.

Trimming at V came to 7 bases and at J to 0 bases, leaving 5 bases not matched to a gene. CDR1 is MNHEY, CDR2 SVGAGI, per germline. The CDR3 spans 15 residues. General observations from the study: Averaged across samples, CD8+ T cells carried more expanded clones than CD4+ did. Also showing low normalized T-cell clonal expansion were some of the nonresponders.

Libraries were prepared by immunoSEQ multiplex PCR; TCRdb keeps only in-frame clonotypes and omits some of them. The sample contains 77,000 or so clones, about 93% of which appear only once. Of note for this clone: Its antigen remains unknown.

The sequence derives from an adult with an advanced solid tumor such as melanoma, head and neck, liver or kidney cancer. Sequenced here: CD4+ or CD8+ T cells sorted from blood, sampled in a trial of the OX40 agonist ivuxolimab. The genes are TRBV6-5 and TRBJ2-1, with 8 bases identical to TRBD1. The CDR3 protein is CASTRTGSSYNEQFF. The CDR3 DNA reads TGTGCCAGCACCAGGACAGGGAGCTCCTACAATGAGCAGTTCTTC.